This entry describes one T cell receptor (beta chain). CDR1 is MRHNA and CDR2 is SNTAGT in the germline V gene. Trimming took off 10 bases at V and 3 bases at J, with 12 bases between the two ends. CDR3 length: 13 amino acids. Sequenced by immunoSEQ multiplex PCR; TCRdb stores in-frame clones only, minus some. Of 98,000 or so clones listed, about 90% are singletons. This sample stems from a study of blood T cell repertoires in COVID-19. The sequence was obtained from a man aged 45-65 years with acute or convalescent COVID-19. J is TRBJ1-4 and V is TRBV6-4; D may be TRBD1 (6 bases). The sequenced sample was peripheral blood. The CDR3 protein is CATAGDSNEKLFF. The DNA of the CDR3 is TGTGCCACGGCAGGGGATTCTAATGAAAAACTGTTTTTT.